This entry lists 16 T cell receptor beta chains sequenced from one sample in a study of T-cell memory formation after mild COVID-19. TCRdb passed the 5' RACE reads through MiXCR, listing each CDR3 protein once. The sample carries about 49,000 distinct CDR3 sequences, about 7.3% recorded once. Input material: PBMCs or a T cell subset sorted from them (not recorded which). Receptors originate from a man in his late teens or twenties who had mild COVID-19 (a few samples of this study predate the infection). Cell type and time point are not known.

This chain links TRBV7-2 with TRBJ2-7; 7 positions agree with TRBD1. Trimming removed 5 bases from V and 0 bases from J; junction bases left unmatched: 4. This CDR3 has 14 residues. Germline V gene sequence: CDR1 SGHTA, CDR2 FQGNSA. DNA of the CDR3: TGTGCCAGCAGCCAGGGGGACAGCTCCTACGAGCAGTACGTC. It yields the protein CASSQGDSSYEQYV.

The J gene is TRBJ2-5, the V gene TRBV5-1; 9 nucleotides align to TRBD1. CDR3 length: 15 residues. Germline CDR1 is SGHRS and CDR2 is YFSETQ. The trim removed 3 bases at V and 8 bases at J, leaving 11 bases unmatched. In nucleotides, the CDR3 is TGCGCCAGCAGCTCACTTGGACAGGGGCGGTACACCCAGTACTTC. Its translation is CASSSLGQGRYTQYF. The whole variable domain, remainder taken from reference TRBV5-1 and TRBJ2-5, is KAGVTQTPRYLIKTRGQQVTLSCSPISGHRSVSWYQQTPGQGLQFLFEYFSETQRNKGNFPGRFSGRQFSNSRSEMNVSTLELGDSALYLCASSSLGQGRYTQYFGPGTRLLVL.

This clonotype has a count of ten or more. V gene TRBV7-2 combines with J gene TRBJ2-5; possible D gene TRBD2, 5 bases. Trimming pared 5 bases from V and 4 bases from J, leaving 14 bases between. The germline V gene has CDR1 SGHTA and CDR2 FQGNSA. This CDR3 contains 14 residues. CDR3 sequence reads: CASSLQRLRETQYF. For the CDR3, the DNA is TGTGCCAGCAGCCTCCAGCGGTTACGAGAGACCCAGTACTTC.

A few counts support this clonotype. In DNA, the CDR3 is TGTGCCAGCAGCATCCTAAACAGGGAGGCAAAAGCTTTCTTT. It encodes CASSILNREAKAFF. The chain carries TRBV5-6 and TRBJ1-1; TRBD1 might be the D (6 bases). This CDR3 is built from 14 residues. Germline V gene sequence: CDR1 SGHDT, CDR2 YYEEEE. Trimming shortened V by 4 bases and J by 9 bases, and 19 bases separated the two germline ends.

This clonotype was observed at least ten times. V and J are TRBV4-1 and TRBJ2-3; possibly TRBD1 or TRBD2 for D (5 bases each). V lost 3 bases and J 2 bases, leaving 12 bases between the germline ends. This CDR3 spans 15 amino acids. Germline CDR1 reads MGHRA; CDR2 reads YSYEKL. The CDR3 nucleotides read TGCGCCAGCAGCCAGGGGACCCTTAACACAGATACGCAGTATTTT. As protein: CASSQGTLNTDTQYF.

This chain uses TRBV5-1 with TRBJ2-5; maybe TRBD1 (7 bases). CDR1 and CDR2 from the germline V gene are SGHRS and YFSETQ. CDR3 size: 15 residues. Deletions cut 4 bases from V and 2 bases from J, with 15 bases between. In DNA, the CDR3 is TGCGCCAGCAGCGTACTCGCGGGACAGCAAGAGACCCAGTACTTC. Its protein is CASSVLAGQQETQYF.

V gene TRBV20-1 combines with J gene TRBJ1-2; D is unresolved. V dropped 5 bases and J dropped 8 bases, with 15 bases sitting between them. The CDR3 is made up of 12 amino acids. Germline loops: CDR1 DFQATT, CDR2 SNEGSKA (reference sequence). DNA of the CDR3: TGCAGTGCTGCCAGTCCCACTGGCGGCTACACCTTC. Translated, it gives CSAASPTGGYTF.

This clonotype was detected a few times. The chain is built from TRBV7-2 and TRBJ1-2; a possible D gene is TRBD1 (5 bases). Germline V gene sequence: CDR1 SGHTA, CDR2 FQGNSA. V was pared by 1 base and J by 2 bases, with 20 bases between. CDR3 length: 18 amino acids. CDR3 DNA: TGTGCCAGCAGCTTAGTCTGGGACCTACGGTTCCAAAACTATGGCTACACCTTC. This encodes CASSLVWDLRFQNYGYTF.

This chain joins TRBV2 and TRBJ2-5, with D possibly TRBD1 on 7 matching bases. The germline V gene encodes CDR1 SNHLY and CDR2 FYNNEI. Trimming left V 2 bases short and J 1 base short, with 8 bases between. The CDR3 is 14 residues long. For the CDR3, the DNA is TGTGCCAGCAGTGAACAGGGGGGCCAAGAGACCCAGTACTTC. This sequence encodes CASSEQGGQETQYF.

In this sample, this clonotype turned up many times. CDR3 protein: CASSFRREIDTQYF. For the CDR3, the DNA is TGTGCCAGCAGTTTTAGACGTGAAATCGATACGCAGTATTTT. V and J are TRBV12-3 or TRBV12-4 and TRBJ2-3; D is unclear. The CDR3 contains 14 residues. V was trimmed by 3 bases and J by 6 bases, leaving 13 bases between them.

This sequence joins TRBV7-2 and TRBJ2-5; TRBD1 matches 9 bases. Germline values: CDR1 SGHTA, CDR2 FQGNSA. The V gene end was trimmed by 4 bases and the J gene end by 2 bases; junction bases not matched to a gene: 8. This CDR3 has 16 amino acids. The chain's CDR3 is CASSYRTGTGQETQYF. CDR3 sequence (DNA): TGTGCCAGCAGCTACCGAACCGGGACAGGGCAAGAGACCCAGTACTTC. Full variable domain (outside the CDR3, taken from reference TRBV7-2 and TRBJ2-5): GAGVSQSPSNKVTEKGKDVELRCDPISGHTALYWYRQSLGQGLEFLIYFQGNSAPDKSGLPSDRFSAERTGGSVSTLTIQRTQQEDSAVYLCASSYRTGTGQETQYFGPGTRLLVL.

This clonotype was counted between two and nine times. The chain is built from TRBV7-2 and TRBJ1-2; no reliable D call. This CDR3 has 13 residues. Germline CDR1 and CDR2: SGHTA and FQGNSA. V lost 5 bases and J 4 bases, leaving 11 bases between the germline ends. The CDR3: CASSPNLGYGYTF. The CDR3 nucleotides are TGTGCCAGCAGCCCTAACTTGGGCTATGGCTACACCTTC.

This clonotype was counted at least ten times. The chain is built from TRBV5-6 and TRBJ2-7, with D possibly TRBD2 on 6 matching bases. With 3 bases removed from V and 1 base from J, the gap between germline ends came to 17 bases. The CDR3 consists of 16 residues. Germline CDR1 reads SGHDT; CDR2 reads YYEEEE. CDR3 coding DNA: TGTGCCAGCAGCTCATGGAGGGCAGGGAATTCCTACGAGCAGTACTTC. This gives the protein CASSSWRAGNSYEQYF.

This chain links TRBV20-1 with TRBJ1-6; D is uncertain. The germline V and J ends were trimmed by 5 bases and 5 bases, with 10 bases remaining between them. There are 13 residues in the CDR3. CDR1 and CDR2 from the germline V gene are DFQATT and SNEGSKA (reference sequence). The CDR3 DNA is TGCAGTGCTCCCGGACTGGATAATTCACCCCTCCACTTT. Translation: CSAPGLDNSPLHF.

This sequence joins TRBV11-2 and TRBJ1-5; possibly TRBD1 for D (5 bases). Between the trimmed V and J ends, which lost 11 bases and 2 bases, there was a span of 16 bases. CDR3 length equals 14 residues. Germline V gene lookup returns CDR1 SGHAT and CDR2 FQNNGV. The CDR3 DNA reads TGTGCCTACCGGGGGGAGTTCTGCAATCAGCCCCAGCATTTT. Translating it yields CAYRGEFCNQPQHF.

This clonotype occurred many times. The chain has TRBV7-9 and TRBJ1-1; the D is unclear. V was shortened by 1 base and J by 0 bases, with 12 bases between the two germline ends. CDR1 and CDR2 (germline): SEHNR, FQNEAQ (reference sequence). The CDR3 has 16 amino acids. In nucleotides, the CDR3 is TGTGCCAGCAGCTTAGGTGATCCAGTTATGAACACTGAAGCTTTCTTT. Translating it yields CASSLGDPVMNTEAFF. Supplemented by reference TRBV7-9 and TRBJ1-1, the full variable domain reads DTGVSQNPRHKITKRGQNVTFRCDPISEHNRLYWYRQTLGQGPEFLTYFQNEAQLEKSRLLSDRFSAERPKGSFSTLEIQRTEQGDSAMYLCASSLGDPVMNTEAFFGQGTRLTVV.